The 7 T cell receptor beta chains below were found in one sample sequenced in a study of T-cell reconstitution after alpha-beta-depleted transplantation in children. The TCRbeta library was prepared with unique molecular identifiers. TCRdb recomputed calls from the PCR reads with MiXCR, one row per CDR3 protein. The sample has some 180,000 distinct CDR3 sequences, roughly 7% seen once; the top ten hold approximately 6%. Sequencing was performed on PBMCs, taken before TCRalphabeta/CD19-depleted stem cell transplant. The receptor source for this set is a boy between 2 and 10 years old with acute lymphoblastic leukemia, due to receive a stem cell transplant.

The chain couples TRBV6-4 to TRBJ2-3; D is ambiguous. Germline CDR1 is MRHNA and CDR2 is SNTAGT. CDR3 size: 12 residues. V was clipped by 5 bases and J by 4 bases, with 7 bases between them. This CDR3 is CASSSLPDTQYF. The CDR3 region has the DNA TGTGCCAGCAGTTCTCTTCCAGATACGCAGTATTTT.

This clonotype was detected ten times or more. CDR3 sequence (DNA): TGTGCCAGCAGGACATCCGGGGAAGAGACCCAGTACTTC. It is translated as CASRTSGEETQYF. The J gene is TRBJ2-5, the V gene TRBV7-9, with a tentative D call TRBD2 (5 bases). V was pared by 6 bases and J by 3 bases, with 11 bases between. The CDR3 runs to 13 residues. Germline values: CDR1 SEHNR, CDR2 FQNEAQ (reference sequence).

In its sample, this clonotype was seen many times. V and J are TRBV11-2 and TRBJ1-6; 9 nucleotides match TRBD1. V shed 5 bases and J 10 bases; nucleotides not matched to a gene: 15. The CDR3 is made up of 17 amino acids. Germline V gives CDR1 SGHAT, CDR2 FQNNGV. The CDR3 loop reads CASSPPRYRGQGSPLHF. The CDR3 DNA reads TGTGCCAGCAGCCCCCCTCGCTACAGGGGGCAAGGATCACCCCTCCACTTT.

The CDR3 is CASSPGTGGSEAFF. CDR3 DNA sequence: TGCGCCAGCAGCCCCGGGACAGGGGGCTCTGAAGCTTTCTTT. The chain is built from TRBV5-1 and TRBJ1-1, with TRBD1 identical over 12 bases. The CDR3 is 14 amino acids. Trimming at V came to 4 bases and at J to 6 bases, leaving 4 bases not matched to a gene. Germline V gene data show CDR1 as SGHRS and CDR2 as YFSETQ.

In its sample, this clonotype was seen many times. The rearrangement links TRBV28 to TRBJ2-7; no firm D call. Germline V lookup: CDR1 MDHEN, CDR2 SYDVKM. The CDR3 spans 16 residues. Trimming pared 4 bases from V and 4 bases from J, leaving 20 bases between. In nucleotides, the CDR3 is TGTGCCAGCAGTTCCTCGACGCGACTTGGGTCATACGAGCAGTACTTC. Translated: CASSSSTRLGSYEQYF.

The V gene is TRBV6-1, the J gene TRBJ2-1; D is undetermined. Germline CDR1 is MNHNS and CDR2 is SASEGT. The CDR3 runs to 15 residues. Trimming left V 6 bases short and J 5 bases short, with 17 bases between. This chain's CDR3 is CASSPVWAQNNEQFF. Here the CDR3 DNA reads TGTGCCAGCAGCCCCGTTTGGGCCCAAAACAATGAGCAGTTCTTC.

The rearrangement joins TRBV5-1 to TRBJ1-1; D not resolved. V dropped 4 bases and J dropped 5 bases, with 12 bases sitting between them. The germline V gene has CDR1 SGHRS and CDR2 YFSETQ. CDR3 length: 13 residues. DNA for the CDR3: TGCGCCAGCAGCACCGACGAAAGGACTGAAGCTTTCTTT. It codes for CASSTDERTEAFF.